These T cell receptor beta chains were read from a single sample in a study of cytomegalovirus exposure and HLA in healthy donors. This table comes from immunoSEQ multiplex PCR, and its TCRdb copy is limited to in-frame clones, with some not included. The repertoire includes 250,000 to 350,000 clones, more than 80% of them detected once, and roughly 4% sits in the top ten. The sequenced sample was PBMCs. These receptors were obtained from a man between 40 and 49 years old in good health and CMV-seropositive. Both conserved end residues are part of each CDR3. Fields, in order: CDR3 protein, J gene, V gene.

CDR3aa: CASSLAEAYEQYF; j_gene: TRBJ2-7; v_gene: TRBV7-9
CDR3aa: CASSLGTGSGANVLTF; j_gene: TRBJ2-6; v_gene: TRBV7-2
CDR3aa: CASSLGTSAETQYF; j_gene: TRBJ2-5; v_gene: TRBV27
CDR3aa: CASSPRTSGVHEQFF; j_gene: TRBJ2-1; v_gene: TRBV7-3
CDR3aa: CASSLASSGAYEQYF; j_gene: TRBJ2-7; v_gene: TRBV13
CDR3aa: CASSWTGTRDYEQYF; j_gene: TRBJ2-7; v_gene: TRBV5-1
CDR3aa: CASSWGGGNSNQPQHF; j_gene: TRBJ1-5; v_gene: TRBV5-6
CDR3aa: CASSIRTGFSGNTIYF; j_gene: TRBJ1-3; v_gene: TRBV19
CDR3aa: CASSLAPTSGSNTDTQYF; j_gene: TRBJ2-3; v_gene: TRBV7-2
CDR3aa: CASSLFSGQPTNGYTF; j_gene: TRBJ1-2; v_gene: TRBV28
CDR3aa: CASLLGQGPGTEAFF; j_gene: TRBJ1-1; v_gene: TRBV5-1
CDR3aa: CASSIAGGNGEAFF; j_gene: TRBJ1-1; v_gene: TRBV19
CDR3aa: CASMTGPSPLHF; j_gene: TRBJ1-6; v_gene: TRBV27
CDR3aa: CASSPPAGLEQFF; j_gene: TRBJ2-1; v_gene: TRBV7-3
CDR3aa: CASSPTASYGYTF; j_gene: TRBJ1-2; v_gene: TRBV7-9
CDR3aa: CASSDRAGGDEQYF; j_gene: TRBJ2-7; v_gene: TRBV19
CDR3aa: CASWNPGQGVYEQYF; j_gene: TRBJ2-7; v_gene: TRBV6-5
CDR3aa: CSSSSAGVTFTDTQYF; j_gene: TRBJ2-3; v_gene: TRBV7-9
CDR3aa: CASSEAIYEQYF; j_gene: TRBJ2-7; v_gene: TRBV10-2
CDR3aa: CASSLKGWDAGFVSYEQYF; j_gene: TRBJ2-7; v_gene: TRBV11-2
CDR3aa: CASSRAGGTDGGFF; j_gene: TRBJ2-1; v_gene: TRBV27
CDR3aa: CASSLVVTGGLETQYF; j_gene: TRBJ2-5; v_gene: TRBV5-5
CDR3aa: CASSSGQGVRGYNEQFF; j_gene: TRBJ2-1; v_gene: TRBV7-9
CDR3aa: CASSLGLATDTQYF; j_gene: TRBJ2-3; v_gene: TRBV5-4
CDR3aa: CASSLGAGGVYEQYF; j_gene: TRBJ2-7; v_gene: TRBV7-9
CDR3aa: CASSSQDRVSGNTIYF; j_gene: TRBJ1-3; v_gene: TRBV7-6
CDR3aa: CASSPVSKRDQPQHF; j_gene: TRBJ1-5; v_gene: TRBV28
CDR3aa: CSSSLWDTRTGELFF; j_gene: TRBJ2-2; v_gene: TRBV7-9
CDR3aa: CSSSFGTANTGELFF; j_gene: TRBJ2-2; v_gene: TRBV7-9
CDR3aa: CSVELADYNEQFF; j_gene: TRBJ2-1; v_gene: TRBV29-1
CDR3aa: CASSFGTGGSEQYF; j_gene: TRBJ2-7; v_gene: TRBV5-6
CDR3aa: CAWSVLSGHISGNTIYF; j_gene: TRBJ1-3; v_gene: TRBV30
CDR3aa: CASSQDTAAYEQYF; j_gene: TRBJ2-7; v_gene: TRBV4-1
CDR3aa: CASGPEPGQGITDTQYF; j_gene: TRBJ2-3; v_gene: TRBV12-5
CDR3aa: CASSVGGGNATNEKLFF; j_gene: TRBJ1-4; v_gene: TRBV9
CDR3aa: CASSLGPRPSYEQYF; j_gene: TRBJ2-7; v_gene: TRBV7-6
CDR3aa: CAIRIEGYGYTF; j_gene: TRBJ1-2; v_gene: TRBV28
CDR3aa: CASGFNSGTSASDTQYF; j_gene: TRBJ2-3; v_gene: TRBV12-5
CDR3aa: CASSYSQGQADTQYF; j_gene: TRBJ2-3; v_gene: TRBV6-6
CDR3aa: CASSRPKGLAGVFNEQFF; j_gene: TRBJ2-1; v_gene: TRBV28
CDR3aa: CASSLAGVGGDTQYF; j_gene: TRBJ2-3; v_gene: TRBV2
CDR3aa: CASSGGEGGPPGELFF; j_gene: TRBJ2-2; v_gene: TRBV9
CDR3aa: CASSLGLAGGFSYNEQFF; j_gene: TRBJ2-1; v_gene: TRBV7-2
CDR3aa: CASSPRLGGNNEKLFF; j_gene: TRBJ1-4; v_gene: TRBV2
CDR3aa: CASSQPTSGMYEQYF; j_gene: TRBJ2-7; v_gene: TRBV4-1
CDR3aa: CASSSGLAGGRGTDTQYF; j_gene: TRBJ2-3; v_gene: TRBV11-3
CDR3aa: CASSLSGLAGGPGETQYF; j_gene: TRBJ2-5; v_gene: TRBV27
CDR3aa: CAWSADSSNQPQHF; j_gene: TRBJ1-5; v_gene: TRBV30
CDR3aa: CASSMGRGFNTEAFF; j_gene: TRBJ1-1; v_gene: TRBV19
CDR3aa: CASSRTSPSYNEQFF; j_gene: TRBJ2-1; v_gene: TRBV5-1
CDR3aa: CASMPFATQGGEQYF; j_gene: TRBJ2-7; v_gene: TRBV19
CDR3aa: CASSFYSYEQYF; j_gene: TRBJ2-7; v_gene: TRBV11-2
CDR3aa: CASSQTMTGSYGYTF; j_gene: TRBJ1-2; v_gene: TRBV4-3
CDR3aa: CASSYPGSYNEQFF; j_gene: TRBJ2-1; v_gene: TRBV27
CDR3aa: CATSDIGISSYEQYF; j_gene: TRBJ2-7; v_gene: TRBV15